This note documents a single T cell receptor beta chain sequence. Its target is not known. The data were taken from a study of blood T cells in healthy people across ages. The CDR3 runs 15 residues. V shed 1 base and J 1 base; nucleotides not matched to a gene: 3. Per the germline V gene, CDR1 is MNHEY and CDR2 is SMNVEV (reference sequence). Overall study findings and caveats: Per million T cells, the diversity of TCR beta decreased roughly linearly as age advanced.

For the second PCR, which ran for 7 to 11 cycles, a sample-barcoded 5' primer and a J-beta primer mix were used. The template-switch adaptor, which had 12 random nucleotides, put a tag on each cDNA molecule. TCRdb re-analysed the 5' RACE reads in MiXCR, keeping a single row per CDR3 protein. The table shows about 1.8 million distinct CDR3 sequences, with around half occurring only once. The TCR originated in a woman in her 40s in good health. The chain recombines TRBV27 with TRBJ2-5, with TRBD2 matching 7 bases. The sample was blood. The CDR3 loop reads CASSLFAGVQETQYF. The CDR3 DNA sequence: TGTGCCAGCAGTTTATTTGCGGGGGTCCAAGAGACCCAGTACTTC.